This T cell receptor (beta chain) came from a study of T-cell memory formation after mild COVID-19. Germline V lookup: CDR1 SGHTA, CDR2 FQGTGA. Trimming cost V 4 bases and J 5 bases, with 14 bases left between them. There are 14 residues in the CDR3. TCRalpha and TCRbeta libraries used 5'RACE with constant-segment primers and UMIs. TCRdb re-called the 5' RACE reads through MiXCR, storing one row per CDR3 protein. Among approximately 410,000 distinct CDR3 sequences listed, 23% were seen once. This clonotype turned up a few times. The receptor was derived from an adult woman who had mild COVID-19 (a few samples of this study predate the infection). Cell type and time point are not known. Sequenced: PBMCs or a T cell subset sorted from them (not recorded which). The chain has TRBV7-3 and TRBJ2-5; TRBD1 is a possible D gene (5 bases). In nucleotides, the CDR3 is TGTGCCAGCAGCTCCCAGGGCCGCAGGGAGACCCAGTACTTC. Amino acids: CASSSQGRRETQYF. Based on the CDR3 plus reference TRBV7-3 and TRBJ2-5, the full variable domain is GAGVSQTPSNKVTEKGKYVELRCDPISGHTALYWYRQSLGQGPEFLIYFQGTGAADDSGLPNDRFFAVRPEGSVSTLKIQRTERGDSAVYLCASSSQGRRETQYFGPGTRLLVL.